One sample yielded the 4 T cell receptor beta chains listed below, sequenced in a study of blood T cell repertoires in COVID-19. The repertoire was sequenced with immunoSEQ multiplex PCR; TCRdb's copy has only in-frame clones and lacks some. Among 250,000 to 400,000 clones, around 90% were seen once, and the ten largest hold 2% to 3%. Sequencing was performed on PBMCs or T cells enriched from blood (not recorded which). Receptors originate from a man in his 60s who had recovered from COVID-19.

CDR3 region: CASSQDYYEQYF. The CDR3 region has the DNA TGCGCCAGCAGCCAAGACTACTACGAGCAGTACTTC. The V gene is TRBV4-1, the J gene TRBJ2-7, with unresolved D. Germline-derived CDR1 and CDR2 are MGHRA and YSYEKL. CDR3 length: 12 residues. With 0 bases removed from V and 3 bases from J, the gap between germline ends came to 3 bases.

This chain links TRBV7-9 with TRBJ2-7; TRBD1 matches 9 bases. This CDR3 spans 15 amino acids. J lost 4 bases, V lost 0 bases, and 4 bases had no gene match. CDR1 SEHNR and CDR2 FQNEAQ come from the germline V gene (reference sequence). The CDR3 protein is CASSLAGTGIYEQYF. The CDR3 DNA follows: TGTGCCAGCAGCTTAGCCGGGACAGGGATATACGAGCAGTACTTC. Using reference TRBV7-9 and TRBJ2-7 for the parts outside the CDR3, the full variable domain is DTGVSQNPRHKITKRGQNVTFRCDPISEHNRLYWYRQTLGQGPEFLTYFQNEAQLEKSRLLSDRFSAERPKGSFSTLEIQRTEQGDSAMYLCASSLAGTGIYEQYFGPGTRLTVT.

This sequence joins TRBV6-5 and TRBJ1-2, with a weak D call TRBD1 (5 bases). Per germline, CDR1 MNHEY and CDR2 SVGAGI. The V gene lost 8 bases and the J gene lost 4 bases, with 20 bases spanning the gap. The CDR3 runs to 15 residues. The CDR3 DNA follows: TGTGCCAGCCGACTGGACACCGCGTCCCTCTATGGCTACACCTTC. It is translated as CASRLDTASLYGYTF.

This chain connects TRBV14 to TRBJ2-2, with 7 bases that match TRBD1. The CDR3 sequence is 15 residues long. The trim removed 3 bases at V and 8 bases at J, leaving 9 bases unmatched. The V gene's germline CDR1 is SGHDN and CDR2 FVKESK. The CDR3 here is CASSQTGQTYGELFF. DNA of the CDR3: TGTGCCAGCAGCCAGACGGGACAGACCTATGGGGAGCTGTTTTTT.